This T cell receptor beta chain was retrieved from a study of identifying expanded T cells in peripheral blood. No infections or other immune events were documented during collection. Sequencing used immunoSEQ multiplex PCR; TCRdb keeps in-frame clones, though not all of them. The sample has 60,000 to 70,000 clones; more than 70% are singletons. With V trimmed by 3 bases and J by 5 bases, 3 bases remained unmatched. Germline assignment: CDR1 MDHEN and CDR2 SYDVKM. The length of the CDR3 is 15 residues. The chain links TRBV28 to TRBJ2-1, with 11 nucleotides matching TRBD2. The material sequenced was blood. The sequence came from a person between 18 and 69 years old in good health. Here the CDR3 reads CASSFGSGRDNEQFF. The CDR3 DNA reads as TGTGCCAGCAGTTTTGGTAGCGGGAGGGACAATGAGCAGTTCTTC.